This is a list of T cell receptor beta chains from one sample in a study of blood T cell repertoires in COVID-19. Libraries were prepared by immunoSEQ multiplex PCR; TCRdb keeps only in-frame clonotypes and omits some of them. The top ten hold about 18% of the sample, which has some 140,000 clones, roughly 80% seen once. The material sequenced was peripheral blood. All receptors derive from a woman aged 80 or older with acute or convalescent COVID-19. CDR3s include the opening cysteine and the closing phenylalanine or tryptophan. D genes are given only for firm matches.

TRBV27	TRBD1	TRBJ2-3	TGTGCCAGCAGTTTTCGGCCCCCAGGGGGCCATACGCAGTATTTT	CASSFRPPGGHTQYF
TRBV19	TRBD1	TRBJ2-1	TGTGCCAGTAGTATACAGGGACAGGGGTTCAATGAGCAGTTCTTC	CASSIQGQGFNEQFF
TRBV20-1	NA	TRBJ2-3	TGCAGTGCTAGTGACCCCCTTTTATGGGAGACAGATACGCAGTATTTT	CSASDPLLWETDTQYF
TRBV18	TRBD1	TRBJ1-1	TGTGCCAGCTCTTCTCAGGGGCAGGGGGCTACTGAAGCTTTCTTT	CASSSQGQGATEAFF
TRBV7-2	TRBD2	TRBJ2-2	TGTGCCAGCAGCGTGACCGGGACTAGCTCCTTTAGGGAGCTGTTTTTT	CASSVTGTSSFRELFF
TRBV30	NA	TRBJ2-7	TGTGCCTGGAGTGCCCTCCACGAGCAGTACTTC	CAWSALHEQYF
TRBV19	TRBD2	TRBJ2-1	TGTGCCAGTAGTATCACCGGGACTAGCGTTTACAATGAGCAGTTCTTC	CASSITGTSVYNEQFF
TRBV6-2/TRBV6-3	TRBD1	TRBJ1-2	TGTGCCAGCAGTCGACAGGGGGAGAGGGGCTACACCTTC	CASSRQGERGYTF
TRBV18	NA	TRBJ1-1	TGTGCCAGCTCATCCTCTAGGGGAAACACTGAAGCTTTCTTT	CASSSSRGNTEAFF
TRBV23-1	NA	TRBJ1-5	TGCGCCAGCAGTCAATCAACGGGGGGGGGCAATCAGCCCCAGCATTTT	CASSQSTGGGNQPQHF